This paragraph reports one TCR beta chain. Looked up from germline, CDR1 is SGHVS and CDR2 is FQNEAQ. V lost 2 bases and J 1 base, leaving 20 bases between the germline ends. This CDR3 spans 19 amino acids. The data were obtained in a study of blood T cell repertoires in COVID-19. The method was immunoSEQ multiplex PCR; TCRdb's version includes in-frame clones alone and lacks a portion of them. The sample lists approximately 22,000 clones; around 73% were seen once. The sample taken for sequencing was peripheral blood. The receptor comes from a human donor in a cohort sampled during active or convalescent COVID-19. The J gene is TRBJ2-2, the V gene TRBV7-8; TRBD1 might be the D (5 bases). The CDR3: CASSLRNPGAGMNTGELFF. The CDR3 DNA reads TGTGCCAGCAGCTTACGAAACCCTGGGGCAGGGATGAACACCGGGGAGCTGTTTTTT.